Reported below is one T cell receptor (beta chain). This sample stems from a study of blood T cell repertoires in COVID-19. Study overall: Samples came from the United States, Italy and Spain, spanning acute and convalescent COVID-19. In each case, the material was cDNA or gDNA derived from T cells, B-cell-depleted T cells, or PBMCs.

Methods used by the authors: Reference gene primers were amplified, and this amplification served to estimate nucleated cell counts. Sequencing was performed with immunoSEQ multiplex PCR; in TCRdb, only in-frame clones are kept and a portion is missing. V, J and clone size are taken as reported in that table, and D and trimming were inferred from the DNA itself. The sample carries a few hundred thousand clones, roughly 90% recorded once. Trimming took 3 bases from V and 3 from J; bases not matched to a gene: 4. Germline V gene data show CDR1 as MDHEN and CDR2 as SYDVKM. CDR3 length: 15 residues. Sample: peripheral blood. This TCR came from a man in his sixties with acute or convalescent COVID-19. V and J are TRBV28 and TRBJ1-4; 7 bases are a match to TRBD1. As DNA, the CDR3 is TGTGCCAGCAGTTTGGATACAGGGGCTAATGAAAAACTGTTTTTT. The encoded protein is CASSLDTGANEKLFF.